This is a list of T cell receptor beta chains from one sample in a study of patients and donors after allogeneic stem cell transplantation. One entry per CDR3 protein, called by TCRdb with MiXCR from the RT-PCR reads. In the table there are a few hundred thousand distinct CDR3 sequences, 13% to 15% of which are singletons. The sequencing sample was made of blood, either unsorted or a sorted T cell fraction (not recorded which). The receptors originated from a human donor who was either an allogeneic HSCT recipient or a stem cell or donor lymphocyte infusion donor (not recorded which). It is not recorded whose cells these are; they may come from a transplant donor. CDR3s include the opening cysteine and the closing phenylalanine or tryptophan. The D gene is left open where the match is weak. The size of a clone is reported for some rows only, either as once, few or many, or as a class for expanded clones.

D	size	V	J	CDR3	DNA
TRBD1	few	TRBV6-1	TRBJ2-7	CASSARQGVDEQYF	TGTGCCAGCAGTGCCCGACAGGGAGTGGACGAGCAGTACTTC
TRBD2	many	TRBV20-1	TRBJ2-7	CSARSSGGVSEQYF	TGCAGTGCTAGGAGTAGCGGGGGGGTGAGCGAGCAGTACTTC
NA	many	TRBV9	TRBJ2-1	CASSAYGGAGSGEQFF	TGTGCCAGCAGCGCCTATGGGGGAGCCGGTTCCGGTGAGCAGTTCTTC
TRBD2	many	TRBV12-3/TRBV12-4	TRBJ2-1	CASSQRESFEQFF	TGTGCCAGCAGCCAGCGGGAGTCGTTTGAGCAGTTCTTC
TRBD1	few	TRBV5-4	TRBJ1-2	CASSLAGGSNYGYTF	TGTGCCAGCAGCTTGGCAGGGGGTTCGAACTATGGCTACACCTTC
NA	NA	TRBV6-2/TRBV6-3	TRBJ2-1	CASRRGDLTPYNEQFF	TGTGCCAGCAGAAGGGGCGACTTGACCCCCTACAATGAGCAGTTCTTC
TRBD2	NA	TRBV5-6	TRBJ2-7	CASSPTKRDHYEQYF	TGTGCCAGCAGTCCGACTAAGCGGGATCACTACGAGCAGTACTTC
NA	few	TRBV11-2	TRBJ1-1	CASSNLLGYTEAFF	TGTGCCAGCAGCAACTTACTGGGGTACACTGAAGCTTTCTTT
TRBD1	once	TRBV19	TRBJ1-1	CASSIDQARDRGPKAFF	TGTGCCAGTAGTATAGATCAGGCGAGGGACAGGGGGCCTAAAGCTTTCTTT
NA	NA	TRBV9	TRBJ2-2	CASSSGARTGELFF	TGTGCCAGCAGCTCGGGAGCGCGCACCGGGGAGCTGTTTTTT
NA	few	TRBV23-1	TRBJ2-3	CASSLTQRGGLPNDTDTQYF	TGCGCCAGCAGCCTCACCCAAAGGGGTGGGCTACCGAATGACACAGATACGCAGTATTTT
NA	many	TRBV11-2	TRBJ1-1	CASRLKLNTEAFF	TGTGCCAGCAGGTTAAAGTTGAACACTGAAGCTTTCTTT
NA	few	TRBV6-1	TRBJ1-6	CASSPRDPGDSPLHF	TGTGCCAGCAGTCCGAGGGACCCAGGAGATTCACCCCTCCACTTT
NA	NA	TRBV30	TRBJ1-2	CAWKYSYGYTF	TGTGCCTGGAAATACAGCTATGGCTACACCTTC
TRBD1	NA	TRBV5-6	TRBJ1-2	CASSWGQPNYGYTF	TGTGCCAGCAGCTGGGGACAGCCGAACTATGGCTACACCTTC
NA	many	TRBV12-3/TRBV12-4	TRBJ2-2	CASTPSRGTGELFF	TGTGCCAGCACTCCCTCTAGGGGGACCGGGGAGCTGTTTTTT
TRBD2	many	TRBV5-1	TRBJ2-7	CASKIGLAGIYEQYF	TGCGCCAGCAAAATTGGGCTAGCGGGGATTTACGAGCAGTACTTC
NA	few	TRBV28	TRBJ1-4	CASRLGPTNEKLFF	TGTGCCAGCAGGCTCGGTCCAACTAATGAAAAACTGTTTTTT
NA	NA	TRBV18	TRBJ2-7	CASSPSEYEQYF	TGTGCCAGCTCCCCTAGCGAGTACGAGCAGTACTTC
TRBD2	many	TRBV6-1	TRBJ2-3	CATKRVSGGADTQYF	TGTGCCACCAAAAGGGTCAGCGGGGGGGCAGATACGCAGTATTTT
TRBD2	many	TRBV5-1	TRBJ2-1	CASSLGSGSSYNEQFF	TGCGCCAGCAGCTTGGGCAGCGGGAGCTCCTACAATGAGCAGTTCTTC
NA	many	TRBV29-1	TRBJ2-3	CSVDWGASDTQYF	TGCAGCGTTGACTGGGGGGCTTCAGATACGCAGTATTTT
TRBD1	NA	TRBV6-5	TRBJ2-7	CASSYSGTGNAYEQYF	TGTGCCAGCAGTTACTCTGGGACAGGTAATGCCTACGAGCAGTACTTC
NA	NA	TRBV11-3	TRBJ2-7	CASTPRSRGVLEQYF	TGTGCCAGCACCCCACGGAGCAGGGGGGTTCTCGAGCAGTACTTC
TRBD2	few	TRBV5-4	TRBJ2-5	CASSLSSGGLETQYF	TGTGCCAGCAGCTTGTCTAGCGGGGGGCTAGAGACCCAGTACTTC
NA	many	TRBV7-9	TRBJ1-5	CASTQDFGPQHF	TGTGCCAGCACTCAGGATTTTGGACCCCAGCATTTT
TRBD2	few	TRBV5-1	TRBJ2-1	CASSPSGLANNEQFF	TGCGCCAGCAGCCCCTCTGGACTAGCGAATAATGAGCAGTTCTTC
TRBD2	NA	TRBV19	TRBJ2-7	CASSLGTSGRNEQYF	TGTGCCAGTAGTCTCGGGACTAGCGGGAGGAACGAGCAGTACTTC
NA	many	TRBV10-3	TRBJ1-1	CAISEMRTGTEAFF	TGTGCCATCAGTGAGATGAGGACGGGCACTGAAGCTTTCTTT
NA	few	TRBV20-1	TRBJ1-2	CSAPRPRSGYTF	TGCAGTGCCCCTCGACCTCGAAGTGGCTACACCTTC
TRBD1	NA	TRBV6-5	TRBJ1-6	CASSYGDRGVSPLHF	TGTGCCAGCAGTTACGGGGACAGGGGGGTCTCACCCCTCCACTTT
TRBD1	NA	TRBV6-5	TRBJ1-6	CASSYSTGTGGYNSPLHF	TGTGCCAGCAGTTACTCGACCGGGACAGGGGGGTATAATTCACCCCTCCACTTT
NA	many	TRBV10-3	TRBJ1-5	CAINAQVNQPQHF	TGTGCCATCAACGCGCAGGTTAATCAGCCCCAGCATTTT